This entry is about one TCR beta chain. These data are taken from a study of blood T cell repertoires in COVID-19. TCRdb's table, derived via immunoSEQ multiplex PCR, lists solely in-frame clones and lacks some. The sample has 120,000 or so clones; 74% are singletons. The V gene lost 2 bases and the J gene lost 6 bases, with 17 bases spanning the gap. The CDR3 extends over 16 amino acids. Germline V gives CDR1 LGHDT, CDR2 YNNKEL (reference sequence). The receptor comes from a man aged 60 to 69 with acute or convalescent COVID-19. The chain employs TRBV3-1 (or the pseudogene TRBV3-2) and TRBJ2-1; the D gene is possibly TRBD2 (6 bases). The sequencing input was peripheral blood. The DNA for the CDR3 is TGTGCCAGCAGCCAACGCGCCCTGGCGGGATTCAATGAGCAGTTCTTC. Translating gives CASSQRALAGFNEQFF.